The 26 T cell receptor beta chains below come from one sample, sequenced in a study of blood T cell repertoires in COVID-19 (dated by TCRdb to the early 2020s). Library method: the immunoSEQ multiplex PCR assay. TCRdb mirrors the immuneACCESS table, restricted to in-frame sequences. Some clones are absent from its copies; in checked studies, under half trace to an unresolved V gene, and the reason for the others is unknown. For this sample there are 350,000 to 450,000 clones; more than 75% appear just once. The ten most abundant clones make up about 2.1% of the sample. The specimen was peripheral blood. The receptor set was obtained from a woman in her sixties or seventies with COVID-19, enrolled during active disease.

This clone was detected only a few times. The same CDR3 can be traced to other DNA sequences in this sample. The chain couples TRBV12-3 or TRBV12-4 to TRBJ1-1; D not resolved. The V end lost 7 bases, the J end lost 4 bases, and 10 bases lay between the germline ends. The CDR3 spans 12 residues. The CDR3 bases are TGTGCCAGCATATCCGCCGGCACTGAAGCTTTCTTT. This translates into CASISAGTEAFF.

The rearrangement uses TRBV2 and TRBJ2-5; D perhaps matches TRBD1 (7 bases). The V end lost 2 bases, the J end lost 9 bases, and 16 bases lay between the germline ends. Germline CDR1 reads SNHLY; CDR2 reads FYNNEI. The CDR3 is 14 residues long. The chain's CDR3 is CASSELDPRGAQYF. CDR3 nucleotide sequence: TGTGCCAGCAGTGAATTGGACCCCAGGGGGGCCCAGTACTTC.

A few counts support this clone. The CDR3 DNA reads as TGTGCCAGCTCCGATCAGCGGGGGGGCTACAATGAGCAGTTCTTC. Protein product: CASSDQRGGYNEQFF. This sequence joins TRBV18 and TRBJ2-1, with 10 bases lining up with TRBD2. The ends lost 6 bases at V and 3 bases at J; junction bases unmatched: 5. CDR3 length: 15 amino acids. The germline V gene has CDR1 KGHSH and CDR2 LQKENI. The full variable domain, in which reference TRBV18 and TRBJ2-1 provide the parts outside the CDR3, is NAGVMQNPRHLVRRRGQEARLRCSPMKGHSHVYWYRQLPEEGLKFMVYLQKENIIDESGMPKERFSAEFPKEGPSILRIQQVVRGDSAAYFCASSDQRGGYNEQFFGPGTRLTVL.

The chain joins TRBV28 to TRBJ2-7, with D possibly being TRBD2 (6 bases). The CDR3 loop spans 13 amino acids. The V end lost 8 bases, the J end lost 3 bases, and 14 bases lay between the germline ends. Germline loops: CDR1 MDHEN, CDR2 SYDVKM. Here the CDR3 reads CASGGSRDYEQYF. CDR3 DNA: TGTGCCAGCGGAGGGTCAAGGGACTACGAGCAGTACTTC.

This clone was seen a handful of times. The chain links TRBV10-3 to TRBJ1-5; tentatively, D is TRBD1 (6 bases). This CDR3 comprises 17 residues. V was cut by 3 bases and J by 6 bases, with 21 bases left in between. CDR1 is ENHRY, CDR2 SYGVKD, per germline. This CDR3 is CAISDGGPPRGSQPQHF. The CDR3 coding sequence is TGTGCCATCAGTGACGGGGGGCCCCCTCGGGGGAGTCAGCCCCAGCATTTT.

V and J are TRBV4-1 and TRBJ1-1, with unresolved D. V dropped 4 bases and J dropped 4 bases, with 13 bases sitting between them. The CDR3 is 14 residues long. Germline V gene data show CDR1 as MGHRA and CDR2 as YSYEKL. In DNA, the CDR3 is TGCGCCAGCAGCCCGTCTTCGGCGGCCACTGAAGCTTTCTTT. It yields the protein CASSPSSAATEAFF.

J is TRBJ2-7 and V is TRBV4-1, with D perhaps TRBD1 (5 bases). Germline values: CDR1 MGHRA, CDR2 YSYEKL. V lost 3 bases and J 3 bases, leaving 9 bases between the germline ends. The CDR3 runs 13 residues. For the CDR3, the DNA is TGCGCCAGCAGCCATCTCGGACACTACGAGCAGTACTTC. It translates to CASSHLGHYEQYF.

The chain is built from TRBV5-1 and TRBJ2-3, with 7 bases fitting TRBD2. The germline V gene encodes CDR1 SGHRS and CDR2 YFSETQ. V lost 0 bases, J lost 0 bases, and 4 bases stayed unmatched. The CDR3 loop spans 16 amino acids. CDR3 nucleotides: TGCGCCAGCAGCTTGGGGCTAGCGGCTAGCACAGATACGCAGTATTTT. As protein: CASSLGLAASTDTQYF.

The chain joins TRBV18 to TRBJ2-3; the match to TRBD2 covers 8 bases. The CDR3 length is 18 residues. V was pared by 3 bases and J by 1 base, with 12 bases of the junction left unmatched. In germline, CDR1 is KGHSH, CDR2 LQKENI. CDR3 in amino acids: CASSPRAQAGEGTDTQYF. The CDR3 DNA sequence: TGTGCCAGCTCACCGCGAGCTCAAGCGGGGGAGGGCACAGATACGCAGTATTTT.

The rearrangement links TRBV27 to TRBJ2-3; no clear D. V dropped 1 base and J dropped 8 bases, with 7 bases sitting between them. The CDR3 loop spans 12 amino acids. Germline assignment: CDR1 MNHEY and CDR2 SMNVEV (reference sequence). CDR3 amino acids: CASSLLFGTQYF. CDR3 in DNA: TGTGCCAGCAGTTTATTATTCGGTACGCAGTATTTT.

The genes are TRBV2 and TRBJ1-6, with 8 bases matching TRBD1. V was clipped by 7 bases and J by 9 bases; unmatched bases: 14. CDR3 length: 16 residues. CDR1 and CDR2 (germline): SNHLY, FYNNEI. CDR3 protein: CASIRGQQGGSSPLHF. The CDR3 coding sequence is TGTGCCAGCATAAGGGGACAACAGGGGGGATCTTCACCCCTCCACTTT.

This clone was counted once. The CDR3 nucleotides read TGTGCTAGTGCCAACGGACAGGTCGGCAATCAGCCCCAGCATTTT. Translating gives CASANGQVGNQPQHF. The chain carries TRBV12-5 and TRBJ1-5; TRBD1 aligns across 7 bases. This CDR3 comprises 15 residues. From germline, CDR1 is LGHNT and CDR2 FRNRAP. V shed 7 bases, J shed 2 bases, and the junction held 8 bases outside the gene matches.

The CDR3: CASSRTGTGVVGELFF. The CDR3 region has the DNA TGTGCCAGCTCACGAACCGGGACAGGGGTTGTCGGGGAGCTGTTTTTT. The chain is built from TRBV18 and TRBJ2-2; TRBD1 agrees at 10 bases. The CDR3 length is 16 residues. Germline trimming cut 4 bases from V and 7 bases from J; bases unmatched to any gene: 9. Germline V gene sequence: CDR1 KGHSH, CDR2 LQKENI.

The chain recombines TRBV27 with TRBJ2-5; TRBD1 matches 9 bases. The CDR3 length is 14 residues. With V trimmed by 6 bases and J by 2 bases, 4 bases remained unmatched. Looked up from germline, CDR1 is MNHEY and CDR2 is SMNVEV (reference sequence). CDR3 residues: CASSPDRGQETQYF. CDR3 DNA sequence: TGTGCCAGCAGCCCGGACAGGGGACAAGAGACCCAGTACTTC.

V is TRBV5-1 and J is TRBJ1-2; no firm D call. There are 14 residues in the CDR3. Germline CDR1 reads SGHRS; CDR2 reads YFSETQ. Trimming took off 0 bases at V and 2 bases at J, with 8 bases between the two ends. The chain's CDR3 is CASSLGSGNYGYTF. CDR3 coding DNA: TGCGCCAGCAGCTTGGGGAGTGGAAACTATGGCTACACCTTC.

The chain is built from TRBV9 and TRBJ1-1; D unresolved. V was clipped by 2 bases and J by 1 base, with 9 bases between them. There are 14 residues in the CDR3. CDR1 is SGDLS, CDR2 YYNGEE, per germline. The CDR3 loop reads CASSVLAPNTEAFF. Written as DNA, the CDR3 is TGTGCCAGCAGCGTTCTAGCCCCGAACACTGAAGCTTTCTTT.

The chain recombines TRBV9 with TRBJ1-2; D might be TRBD1 (6 bases). The germline V gene has CDR1 SGDLS and CDR2 YYNGEE. The V gene lost 4 bases and the J gene lost 2 bases, with 21 bases spanning the gap. The CDR3 length is 17 residues. In DNA form, the CDR3 reads TGTGCCAGCAGCCCAGTTGGGCAGGGGCTGGGGAACTATGGCTACACCTTC. It translates to CASSPVGQGLGNYGYTF. Full variable domain (rest looked up from reference TRBV9 and TRBJ1-2): DSGVTQTPKHLITATGQRVTLRCSPRSGDLSVYWYQQSLDQGLQFLIQYYNGEERAKGNILERFSAQQFPDLHSELNLSSLELGDSALYFCASSPVGQGLGNYGYTFGSGTRLTVV.

V and J are TRBV27 and TRBJ1-2; D is unclear. The CDR3 length is 17 residues. CDR1 and CDR2 (germline): MNHEY, SMNVEV (reference sequence). With 4 bases removed from V and 0 bases from J, the gap between germline ends came to 18 bases. CDR3 region: CASSSLGRSAANYGYTF. DNA for the CDR3: TGTGCCAGCAGTTCCCTGGGGAGGTCCGCAGCTAACTATGGCTACACCTTC.

The genes are TRBV7-3 and TRBJ1-6, with 7 bases aligning to TRBD1. The J segment lost 7 bases and the V segment lost 2 bases, leaving 5 bases of the junction unmatched. CDR1 and CDR2 from the germline V gene are SGHTA and FQGTGA. The CDR3 contains 15 residues. CDR3 region: CASSLRDSFNSPLHF. The CDR3 nucleotides read TGTGCCAGCAGCTTACGGGACAGCTTCAATTCACCCCTCCACTTT.

The V and J genes are TRBV7-9 and TRBJ2-7, with D possibly TRBD1 on 5 matching bases. Trimming shortened V by 2 bases and J by 10 bases, and 9 bases separated the two germline ends. Looked up from germline, CDR1 is SEHNR and CDR2 is FQNEAQ (reference sequence). This CDR3 is 11 amino acids long. The CDR3 DNA follows: TGTGCCAGCAGCTTATCCAGGGAACAGTACTTC. Translated, it gives CASSLSREQYF.

The V and J genes are TRBV2 and TRBJ1-5; D possibly corresponds to TRBD1 (5 bases). The CDR3 sequence is 14 residues long. The ends were cut back, 2 bases at V and 4 bases at J, with 9 bases in the middle. Germline V lookup: CDR1 SNHLY, CDR2 FYNNEI. This CDR3 is CASSEWGPNQPQHF. The CDR3 region has the DNA TGTGCCAGCAGTGAATGGGGCCCTAATCAGCCCCAGCATTTT. Together with reference TRBV2 and TRBJ1-5, the CDR3 gives the full variable domain: EPEVTQTPSHQVTQMGQEVILRCVPISNHLYFYWYRQILGQKVEFLVSFYNNEISEKSEIFDDQFSVERPDGSNFTLKIRSTKLEDSAMYFCASSEWGPNQPQHFGDGTRLSIL.

J is TRBJ1-1 and V is TRBV6-5, with TRBD1 matching over 8 bases. The CDR3 consists of 16 residues. Germline V gene data show CDR1 as MNHEY and CDR2 as SVGAGI. J was trimmed by 1 base and V by 0 bases; bases with no gene match: 4. For the CDR3, the DNA is TGTGCCAGCAGTTACTCGGCAGGGGGCGAGAACACTGAAGCTTTCTTT. It yields the protein CASSYSAGGENTEAFF.

The V gene is TRBV28, the J gene TRBJ1-2, with 8 positions matching TRBD1. This CDR3 spans 15 amino acids. Germline V gene sequence: CDR1 MDHEN, CDR2 SYDVKM. The J segment lost 6 bases and the V segment lost 6 bases, leaving 12 bases of the junction unmatched. CDR3 in amino acids: CASRMPGQALHGYTF. The CDR3 DNA reads as TGTGCCAGCAGAATGCCGGGACAGGCCCTACATGGCTACACCTTC.

V is TRBV6-5 and J is TRBJ2-7; D is ambiguous. The CDR3 length is 13 residues. Germline V gene data show CDR1 as MNHEY and CDR2 as SVGAGI. Trimming left V 8 bases short and J 3 bases short, with 14 bases between. The CDR3 coding sequence is TGTGCCAGCGTCGAGCCAACCATCTACGAGCAGTACTTC. Protein product: CASVEPTIYEQYF.

The J gene is TRBJ2-7, the V gene TRBV6-2 or TRBV6-3, with TRBD2 matching 11 bases. With 6 bases clipped from V and 3 bases from J, the junction kept 7 bases outside the gene matches. Looked up from germline, CDR1 is MNHEY and CDR2 is SVGEGT. There are 15 residues in the CDR3. CDR3 coding DNA: TGTGCCAGCAGCGAGACTAGCGGGGCCCTCTACGAGCAGTACTTC. It encodes CASSETSGALYEQYF.

The chain's CDR3 is CASAGQGNTGELFF. The CDR3 DNA sequence: TGTGCCAGCGCAGGACAGGGGAACACCGGGGAGCTGTTTTTT. The rearrangement uses TRBV5-4 and TRBJ2-2; 8 bases map to TRBD1. V trimming: 7 bases; J trimming: 1 base; junction bases outside the gene matches: 3. The CDR3 is made up of 14 amino acids. Per the germline V gene, CDR1 is SGHNT and CDR2 is YYREEE (reference sequence). The variable domain in full, with the rest retrieved from reference TRBV5-4 and TRBJ2-2, is ETGVTQSPTHLIKTRGQQVTLRCSSQSGHNTVSWYQQALGQGPQFIFQYYREEENGRGNFPPRFSGLQFPNYSSELNVNALELDDSALYLCASAGQGNTGELFFGEGSRLTVL.